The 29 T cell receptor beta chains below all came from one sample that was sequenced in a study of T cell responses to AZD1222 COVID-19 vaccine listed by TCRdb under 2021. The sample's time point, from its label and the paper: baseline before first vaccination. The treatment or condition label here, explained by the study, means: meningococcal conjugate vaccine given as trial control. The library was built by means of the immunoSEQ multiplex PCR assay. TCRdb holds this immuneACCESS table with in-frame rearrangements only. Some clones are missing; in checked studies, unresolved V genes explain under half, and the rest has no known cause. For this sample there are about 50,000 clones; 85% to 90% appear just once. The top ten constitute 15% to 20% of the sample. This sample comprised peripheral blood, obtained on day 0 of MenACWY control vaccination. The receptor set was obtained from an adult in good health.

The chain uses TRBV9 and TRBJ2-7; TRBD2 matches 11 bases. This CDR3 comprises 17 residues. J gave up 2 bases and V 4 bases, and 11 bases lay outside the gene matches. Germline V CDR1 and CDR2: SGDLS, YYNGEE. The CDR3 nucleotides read TGTGCCAGCAGCCCTCCCACCGGGACTAGCGGCCCCTACGAGCAGTACTTC. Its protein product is CASSPPTGTSGPYEQYF.

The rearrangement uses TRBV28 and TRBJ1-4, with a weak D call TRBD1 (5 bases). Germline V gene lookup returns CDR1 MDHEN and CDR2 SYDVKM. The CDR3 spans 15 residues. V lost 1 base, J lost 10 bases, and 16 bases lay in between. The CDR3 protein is CASSLSLDGGGKLFF. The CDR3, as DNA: TGTGCCAGCAGTTTATCACTGGATGGGGGAGGAAAACTGTTTTTT.

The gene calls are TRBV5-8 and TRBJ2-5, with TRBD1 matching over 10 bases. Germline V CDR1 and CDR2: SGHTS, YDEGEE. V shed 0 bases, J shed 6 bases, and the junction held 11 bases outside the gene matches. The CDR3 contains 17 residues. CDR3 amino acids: CASSLGTPWDRGKTQYF. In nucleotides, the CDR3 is TGTGCCAGCAGCTTGGGTACGCCGTGGGACAGGGGAAAGACCCAGTACTTC.

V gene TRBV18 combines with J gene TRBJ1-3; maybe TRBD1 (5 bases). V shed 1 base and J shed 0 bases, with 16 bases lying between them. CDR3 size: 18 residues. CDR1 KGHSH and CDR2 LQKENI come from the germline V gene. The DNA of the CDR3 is TGTGCCAGCTCACCACAGGATACGGGGACGGCCTCTGGAAACACCATATATTTT. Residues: CASSPQDTGTASGNTIYF.

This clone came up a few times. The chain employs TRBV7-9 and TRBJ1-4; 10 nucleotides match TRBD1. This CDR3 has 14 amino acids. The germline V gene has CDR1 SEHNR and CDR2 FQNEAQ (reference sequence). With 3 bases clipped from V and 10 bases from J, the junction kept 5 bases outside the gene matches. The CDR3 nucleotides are TGTGCCAGCAGCTTCGGGACAGGGGAAGCAAAACTGTTTTTT. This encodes CASSFGTGEAKLFF.

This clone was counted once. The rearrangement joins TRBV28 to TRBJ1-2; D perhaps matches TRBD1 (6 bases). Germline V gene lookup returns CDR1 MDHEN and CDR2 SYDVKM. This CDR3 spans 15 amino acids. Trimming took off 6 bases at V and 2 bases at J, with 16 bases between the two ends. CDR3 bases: TGTGCCAGCAGCGTCCCGGGACAACCCAACTATGGCTACACCTTC. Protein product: CASSVPGQPNYGYTF.

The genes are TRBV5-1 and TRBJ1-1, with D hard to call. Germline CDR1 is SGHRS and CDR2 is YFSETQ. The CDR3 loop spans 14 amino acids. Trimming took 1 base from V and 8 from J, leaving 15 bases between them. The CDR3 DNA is TGCGCCAGCAGCTTGAGCGGAGGGCAGCCCGAAGCTTTCTTT. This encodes CASSLSGGQPEAFF.

The CDR3 DNA sequence: TGTGCCAGCAGCTTGATTGTTAACGAGCAGTACTTC. This sequence encodes CASSLIVNEQYF. V and J are TRBV2 and TRBJ2-7; no firm D call. V lost 6 bases, J lost 5 bases, and 11 bases lay in between. Germline CDR1 and CDR2: SNHLY and FYNNEI. The CDR3 covers 12 residues.

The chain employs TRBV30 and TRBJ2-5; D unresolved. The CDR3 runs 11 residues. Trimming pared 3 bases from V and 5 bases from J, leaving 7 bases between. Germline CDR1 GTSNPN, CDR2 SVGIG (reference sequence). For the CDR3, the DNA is TGTGCCTGGAGCCTGCGGGAGACCCAGTACTTC. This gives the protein CAWSLRETQYF.

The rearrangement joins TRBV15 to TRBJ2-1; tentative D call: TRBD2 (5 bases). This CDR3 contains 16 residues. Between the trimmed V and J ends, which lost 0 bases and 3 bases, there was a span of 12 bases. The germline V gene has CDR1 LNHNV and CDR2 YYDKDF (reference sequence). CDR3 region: CATSRDVGVSYNEQFF. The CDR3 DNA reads TGTGCCACCAGCAGAGATGTGGGAGTGAGCTACAATGAGCAGTTCTTC. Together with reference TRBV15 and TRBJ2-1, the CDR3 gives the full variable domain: DAMVIQNPRYQVTQFGKPVTLSCSQTLNHNVMYWYQQKSSQAPKLLFHYYDKDFNNEADTPDNFQSRRPNTSFCFLDIRSPGLGDTAMYLCATSRDVGVSYNEQFFGPGTRLTVL.

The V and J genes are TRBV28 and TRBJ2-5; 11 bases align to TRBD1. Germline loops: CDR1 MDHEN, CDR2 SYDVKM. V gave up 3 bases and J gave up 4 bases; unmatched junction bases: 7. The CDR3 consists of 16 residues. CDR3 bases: TGTGCCAGCAGTTTCCCGGGACAGGGGGGATCAGAGACCCAGTACTTC. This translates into CASSFPGQGGSETQYF.

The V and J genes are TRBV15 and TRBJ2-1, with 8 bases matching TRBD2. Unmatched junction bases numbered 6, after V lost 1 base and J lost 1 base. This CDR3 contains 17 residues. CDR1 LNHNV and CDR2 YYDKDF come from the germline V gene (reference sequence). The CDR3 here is CATSRGASGPSYNEQFF. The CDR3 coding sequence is TGTGCCACCAGCAGAGGGGCTAGCGGGCCGTCCTACAATGAGCAGTTCTTC.

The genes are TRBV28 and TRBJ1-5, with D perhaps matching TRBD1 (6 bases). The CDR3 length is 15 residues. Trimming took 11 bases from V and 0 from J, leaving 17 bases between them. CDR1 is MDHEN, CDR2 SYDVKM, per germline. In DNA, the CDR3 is TGTGCCTCGGCTAGGGGGAAAATTAGCAATCAGCCCCAGCATTTT. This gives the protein CASARGKISNQPQHF.

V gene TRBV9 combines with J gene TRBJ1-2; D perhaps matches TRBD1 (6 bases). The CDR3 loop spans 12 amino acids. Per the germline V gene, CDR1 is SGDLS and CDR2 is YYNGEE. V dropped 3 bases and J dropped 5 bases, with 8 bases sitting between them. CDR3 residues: CASSEQGYGYTF. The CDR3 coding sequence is TGTGCCAGCAGCGAGCAGGGGTATGGCTACACCTTC.

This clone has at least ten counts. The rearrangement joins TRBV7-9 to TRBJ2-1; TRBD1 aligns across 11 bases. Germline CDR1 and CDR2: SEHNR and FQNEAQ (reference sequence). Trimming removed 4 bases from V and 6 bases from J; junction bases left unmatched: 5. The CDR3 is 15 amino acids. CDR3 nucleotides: TGTGCCAGCAGCTCGGGACAGGGGGGACCCAATGAGCAGTTCTTC. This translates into CASSSGQGGPNEQFF.

The CDR3 bases are TGTGCCAGCAGTCCCCGGACAGGGGGTGATTTGGCCCAGCATTTT. Protein product: CASSPRTGGDLAQHF. The chain carries TRBV27 and TRBJ1-5, with 10 positions matching TRBD1. This CDR3 has 15 amino acids. V was clipped by 5 bases and J by 11 bases; unmatched bases: 12. Germline V gene data show CDR1 as MNHEY and CDR2 as SMNVEV (reference sequence).

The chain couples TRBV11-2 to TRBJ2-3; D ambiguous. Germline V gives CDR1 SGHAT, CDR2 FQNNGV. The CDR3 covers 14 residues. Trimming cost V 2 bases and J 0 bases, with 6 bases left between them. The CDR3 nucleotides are TGTGCCAGCAGCTTACAGCTTAGCACAGATACGCAGTATTTT. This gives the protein CASSLQLSTDTQYF. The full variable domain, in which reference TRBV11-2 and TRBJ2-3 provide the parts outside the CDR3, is EAGVAQSPRYKIIEKRQSVAFWCNPISGHATLYWYQQILGQGPKLLIQFQNNGVVDDSQLPKDRFSAERLKGVDSTLKIQPAKLEDSAVYLCASSLQLSTDTQYFGPGTRLTVL.

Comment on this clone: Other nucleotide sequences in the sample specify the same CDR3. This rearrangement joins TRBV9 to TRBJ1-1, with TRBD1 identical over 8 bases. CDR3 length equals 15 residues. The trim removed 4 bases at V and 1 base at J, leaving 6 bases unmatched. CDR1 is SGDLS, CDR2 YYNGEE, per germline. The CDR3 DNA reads TGTGCCAGCAGCCCCGGGACAGGTGGGAACACTGAAGCTTTCTTT. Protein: CASSPGTGGNTEAFF.

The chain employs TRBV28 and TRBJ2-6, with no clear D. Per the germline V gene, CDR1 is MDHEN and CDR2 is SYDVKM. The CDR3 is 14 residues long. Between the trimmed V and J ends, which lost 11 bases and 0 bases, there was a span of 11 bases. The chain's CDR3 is CAAVSHSGANVLTF. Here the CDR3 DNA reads TGTGCCGCAGTTTCTCACTCTGGGGCCAACGTCCTGACTTTC.

The CDR3 coding sequence is TGTGCCAGCAGAGGGCAGGTCACTGCGCCCCTCCACTTT. As protein: CASRGQVTAPLHF. This rearrangement joins TRBV2 to TRBJ1-6; the D is unclear. V lost 6 bases, J lost 13 bases, and 16 bases lay in between. Germline CDR1 reads SNHLY; CDR2 reads FYNNEI. The CDR3 covers 13 residues.

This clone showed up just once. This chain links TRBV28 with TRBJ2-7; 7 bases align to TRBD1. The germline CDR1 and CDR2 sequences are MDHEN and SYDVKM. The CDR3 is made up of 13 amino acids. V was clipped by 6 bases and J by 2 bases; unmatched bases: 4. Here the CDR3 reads CASRGTATYEQYF. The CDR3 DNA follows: TGTGCCAGCAGAGGGACAGCTACCTACGAGCAGTACTTC.

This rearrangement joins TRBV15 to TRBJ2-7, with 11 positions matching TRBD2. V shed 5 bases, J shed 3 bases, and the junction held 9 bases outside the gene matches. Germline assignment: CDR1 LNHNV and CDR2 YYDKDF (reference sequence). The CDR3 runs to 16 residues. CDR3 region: CATSPRGLADNYEQYF. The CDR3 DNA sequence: TGTGCCACCAGCCCTAGGGGACTAGCGGATAACTACGAGCAGTACTTC.

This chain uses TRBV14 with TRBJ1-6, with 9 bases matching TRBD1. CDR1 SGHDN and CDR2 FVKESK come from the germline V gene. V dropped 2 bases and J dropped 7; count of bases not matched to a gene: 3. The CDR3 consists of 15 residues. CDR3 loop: CASSQTGGQNSPLHF. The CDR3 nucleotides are TGTGCCAGCAGCCAAACAGGGGGCCAAAATTCACCCCTCCACTTT. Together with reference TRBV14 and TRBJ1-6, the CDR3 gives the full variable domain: EAGVTQFPSHSVIEKGQTVTLRCDPISGHDNLYWYRRVMGKEIKFLLHFVKESKQDESGMPNNRFLAERTGGTYSTLKVQPAELEDSGVYFCASSQTGGQNSPLHFGNGTRLTVT.

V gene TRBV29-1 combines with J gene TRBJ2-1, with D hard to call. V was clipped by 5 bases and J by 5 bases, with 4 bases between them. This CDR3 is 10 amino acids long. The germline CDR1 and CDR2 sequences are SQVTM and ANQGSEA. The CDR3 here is CSVLNNEQFF. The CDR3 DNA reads TGCAGCGTTTTGAACAATGAGCAGTTCTTC.

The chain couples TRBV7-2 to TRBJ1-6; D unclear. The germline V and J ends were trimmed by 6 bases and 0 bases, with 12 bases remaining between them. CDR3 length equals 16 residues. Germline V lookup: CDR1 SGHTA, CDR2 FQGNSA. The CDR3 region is CASSTRTVSYNSPLHF. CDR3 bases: TGTGCCAGCAGTACCCGGACGGTCTCCTATAATTCACCCCTCCACTTT.

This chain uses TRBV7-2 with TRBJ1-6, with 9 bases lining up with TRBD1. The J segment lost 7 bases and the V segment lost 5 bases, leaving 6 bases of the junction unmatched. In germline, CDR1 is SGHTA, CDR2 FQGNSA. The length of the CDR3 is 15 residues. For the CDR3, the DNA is TGTGCCAGCAGCCTCTTGGACAGGGGAAATTCACCCCTCCACTTT. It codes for CASSLLDRGNSPLHF.

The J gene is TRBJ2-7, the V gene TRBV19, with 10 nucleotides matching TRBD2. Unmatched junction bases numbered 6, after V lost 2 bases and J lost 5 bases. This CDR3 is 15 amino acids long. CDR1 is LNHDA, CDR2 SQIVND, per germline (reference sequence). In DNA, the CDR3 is TGTGCCAGTAGTATAAAAAGCGGGAGGGCCCACGAGCAGTACTTC. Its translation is CASSIKSGRAHEQYF.

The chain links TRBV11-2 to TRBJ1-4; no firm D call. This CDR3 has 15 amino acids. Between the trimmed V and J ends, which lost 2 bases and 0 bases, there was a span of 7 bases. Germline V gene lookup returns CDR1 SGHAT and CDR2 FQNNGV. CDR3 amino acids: CASSLTHATNEKLFF. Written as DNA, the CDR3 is TGTGCCAGCAGCTTAACACATGCAACTAATGAAAAACTGTTTTTT.

The CDR3 is CASRDPGGGGYTF. The CDR3 DNA reads TGTGCCAGCAGGGACCCAGGGGGCGGCGGCTACACCTTC. The V call is TRBV6-5, the J call TRBJ1-2; 8 bases are shared with TRBD1. The length of the CDR3 is 13 residues. In germline, CDR1 is MNHEY, CDR2 SVGAGI. The trim removed 6 bases at V and 8 bases at J, leaving 8 bases unmatched.